This TCR beta chain was profiled in a study of cytomegalovirus exposure and HLA in healthy donors. With respect to this clone: Its antigen is still unknown.

The CDR3 loop spans 14 amino acids. Trimming stripped 7 bases from V and 6 bases from J, with 19 bases between. Germline-derived CDR1 and CDR2 are SGHTA and FQGNSA. The PCR ran on 60 Vbeta and 13 Jbeta primers. The repertoire was sequenced with immunoSEQ multiplex PCR; TCRdb's copy has only in-frame clones and lacks some. Seen here are about 160,000 clones, roughly 80% observed once, and the top ten hold about 4.8%. General study results and limits: As confirmed in vitro, three CMV-associated chains were specific for CMV antigens.

This TCR was sampled from a man under 40 in good health and CMV-seronegative. The chain uses TRBV7-2 and TRBJ2-7, with D possibly being TRBD1 (6 bases). The specimen was PBMCs. The CDR3 DNA reads TGTGCCAGCACCGAACAGGGATTACTGTCCGAGCAGTACTTC. It specifies CASTEQGLLSEQYF.